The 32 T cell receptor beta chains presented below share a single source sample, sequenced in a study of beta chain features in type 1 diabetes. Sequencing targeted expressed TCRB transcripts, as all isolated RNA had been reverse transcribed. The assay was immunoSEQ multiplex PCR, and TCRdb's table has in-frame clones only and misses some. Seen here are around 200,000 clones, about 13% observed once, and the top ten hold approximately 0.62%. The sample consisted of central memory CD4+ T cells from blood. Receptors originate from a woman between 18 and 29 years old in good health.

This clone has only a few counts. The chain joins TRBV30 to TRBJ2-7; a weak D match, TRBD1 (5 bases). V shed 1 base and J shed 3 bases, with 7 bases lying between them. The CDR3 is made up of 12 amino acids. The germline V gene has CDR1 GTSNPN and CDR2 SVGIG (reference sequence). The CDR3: CAWSEQDYEQYF. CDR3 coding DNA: TGTGCCTGGAGTGAACAGGACTACGAGCAGTACTTC.

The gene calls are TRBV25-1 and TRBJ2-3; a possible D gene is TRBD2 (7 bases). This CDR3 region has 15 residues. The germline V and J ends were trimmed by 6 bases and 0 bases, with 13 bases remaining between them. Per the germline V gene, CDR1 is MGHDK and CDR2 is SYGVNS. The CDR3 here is CASSRGADSTDTQYF. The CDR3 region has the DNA TGTGCCAGCAGCCGGGGGGCGGATAGCACAGATACGCAGTATTTT.

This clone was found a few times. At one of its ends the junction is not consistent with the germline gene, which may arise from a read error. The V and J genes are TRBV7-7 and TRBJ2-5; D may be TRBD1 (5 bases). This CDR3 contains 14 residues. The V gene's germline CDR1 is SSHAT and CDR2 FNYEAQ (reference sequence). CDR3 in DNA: TGTGCTAGCAGCCGCACAGGTCACCAAGAGACCCAGTACTTC. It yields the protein CASSRTGHQETQYF.

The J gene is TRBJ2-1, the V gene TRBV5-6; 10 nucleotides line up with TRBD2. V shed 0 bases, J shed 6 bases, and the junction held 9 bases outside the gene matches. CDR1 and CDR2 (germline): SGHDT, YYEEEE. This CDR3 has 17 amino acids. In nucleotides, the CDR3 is TGTGCCAGCAGCTTGGATTTGCTAGCGGGGGTATTCAATGAGCAGTTCTTC. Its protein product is CASSLDLLAGVFNEQFF. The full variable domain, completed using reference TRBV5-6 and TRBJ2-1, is DAGVTQSPTHLIKTRGQQVTLRCSPKSGHDTVSWYQQALGQGPQFIFQYYEEEERQRGNFPDRFSGHQFPNYSSELNVNALLLGDSALYLCASSLDLLAGVFNEQFFGPGTRLTVL.

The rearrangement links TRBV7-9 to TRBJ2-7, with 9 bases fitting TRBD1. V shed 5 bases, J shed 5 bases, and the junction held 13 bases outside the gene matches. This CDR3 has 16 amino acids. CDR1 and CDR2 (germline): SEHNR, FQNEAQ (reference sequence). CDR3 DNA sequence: TGTGCCAGCAGCCCAGGACCAGGGACAGGGTCTGACGAGCAGTACTTC. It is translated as CASSPGPGTGSDEQYF.

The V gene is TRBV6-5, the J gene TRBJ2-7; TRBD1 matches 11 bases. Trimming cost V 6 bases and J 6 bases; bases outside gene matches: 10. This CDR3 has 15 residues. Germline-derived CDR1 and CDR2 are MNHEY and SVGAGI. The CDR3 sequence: CASSETGTGGSEQYF. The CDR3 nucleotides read TGTGCCAGCAGCGAGACCGGGACAGGGGGTTCCGAGCAGTACTTC.

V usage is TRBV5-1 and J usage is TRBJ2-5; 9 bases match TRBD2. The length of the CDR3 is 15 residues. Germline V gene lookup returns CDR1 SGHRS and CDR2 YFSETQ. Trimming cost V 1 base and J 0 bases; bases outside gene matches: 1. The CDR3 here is CASSLLAGDQETQYF. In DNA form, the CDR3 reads TGCGCCAGCAGCTTGTTAGCGGGAGACCAAGAGACCCAGTACTTC.

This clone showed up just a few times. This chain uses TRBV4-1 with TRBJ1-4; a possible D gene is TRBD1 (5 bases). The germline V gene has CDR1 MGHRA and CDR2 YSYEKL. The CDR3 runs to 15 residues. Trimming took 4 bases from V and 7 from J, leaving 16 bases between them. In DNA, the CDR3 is TGCGCCAGCAGCCCCTGGAGGGGAGGATTTGAAAAACTGTTTTTT. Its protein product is CASSPWRGGFEKLFF.

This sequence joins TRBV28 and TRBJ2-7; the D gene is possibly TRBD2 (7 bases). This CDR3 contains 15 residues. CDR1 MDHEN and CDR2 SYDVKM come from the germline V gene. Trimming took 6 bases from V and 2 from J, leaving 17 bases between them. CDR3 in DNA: TGTGCCAGCAGCCCAACAGGGAGGGCTACCTACGAGCAGTACTTC. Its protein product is CASSPTGRATYEQYF.

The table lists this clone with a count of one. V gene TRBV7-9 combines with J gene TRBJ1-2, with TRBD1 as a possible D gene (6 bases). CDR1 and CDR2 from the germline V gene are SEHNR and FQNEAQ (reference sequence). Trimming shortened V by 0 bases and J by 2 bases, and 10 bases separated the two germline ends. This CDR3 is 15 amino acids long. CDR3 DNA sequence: TGTGCCAGCAGCTTAGCCCAGGGGCCCAACTATGGCTACACCTTC. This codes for CASSLAQGPNYGYTF.

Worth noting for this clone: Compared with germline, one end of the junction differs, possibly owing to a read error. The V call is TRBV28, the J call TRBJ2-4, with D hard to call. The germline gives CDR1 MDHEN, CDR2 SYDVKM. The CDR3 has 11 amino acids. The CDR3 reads CACGSKNIQYF. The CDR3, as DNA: TGCGCGTGCGGTTCCAAAAACATTCAGTACTTC. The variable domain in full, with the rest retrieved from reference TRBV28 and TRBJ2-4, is DVKVTQSSRYLVKRTGEKVFLECVQDMDHENMFWYRQDPGLGLRLIYFSYDVKMKEKGDIPEGYSVSREKKERFSLILESASTNQTSMYLCACGSKNIQYFGAGTRLSVL.

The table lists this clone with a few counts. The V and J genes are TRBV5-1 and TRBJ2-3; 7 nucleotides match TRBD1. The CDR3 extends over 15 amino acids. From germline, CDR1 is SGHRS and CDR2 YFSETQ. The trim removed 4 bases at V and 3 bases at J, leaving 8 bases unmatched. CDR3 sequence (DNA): TGCGCCAGCAGCCTAAACAGGGGCGGGACAGATACGCAGTATTTT. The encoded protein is CASSLNRGGTDTQYF.

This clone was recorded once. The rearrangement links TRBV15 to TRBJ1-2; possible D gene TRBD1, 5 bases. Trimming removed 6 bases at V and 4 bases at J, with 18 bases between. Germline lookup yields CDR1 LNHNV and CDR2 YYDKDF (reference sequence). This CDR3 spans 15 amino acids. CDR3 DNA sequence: TGTGCCACCAGTGTGCGGAGGGGCGAGGGCTATGGCTACACCTTC. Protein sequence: CATSVRRGEGYGYTF.

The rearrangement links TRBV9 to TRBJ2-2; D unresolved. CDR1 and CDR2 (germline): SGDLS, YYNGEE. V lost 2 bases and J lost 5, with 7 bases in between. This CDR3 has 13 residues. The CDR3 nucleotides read TGTGCCAGCAGCGTCCGCGGTACCGGGGAGCTGTTTTTT. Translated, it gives CASSVRGTGELFF.

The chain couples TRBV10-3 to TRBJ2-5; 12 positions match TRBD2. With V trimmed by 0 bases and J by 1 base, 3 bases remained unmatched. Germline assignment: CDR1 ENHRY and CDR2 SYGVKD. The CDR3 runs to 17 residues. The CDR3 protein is CAISESAGLAGQETQYF. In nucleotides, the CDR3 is TGTGCCATCAGTGAGTCGGCGGGACTAGCGGGCCAAGAGACCCAGTACTTC.

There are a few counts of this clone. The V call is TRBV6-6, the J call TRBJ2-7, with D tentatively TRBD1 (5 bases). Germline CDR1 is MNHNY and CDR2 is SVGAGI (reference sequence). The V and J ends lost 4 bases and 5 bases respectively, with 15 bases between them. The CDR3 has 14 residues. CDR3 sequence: CASSSPYGAHEQYF. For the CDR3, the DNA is TGTGCCAGCAGTTCCCCGTATGGGGCCCACGAGCAGTACTTC.

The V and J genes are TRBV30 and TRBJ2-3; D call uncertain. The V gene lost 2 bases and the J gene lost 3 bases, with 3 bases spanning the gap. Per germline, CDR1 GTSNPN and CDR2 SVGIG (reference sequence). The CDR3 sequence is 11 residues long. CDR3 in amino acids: CAWSSTDTQYF. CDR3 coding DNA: TGTGCCTGGAGTTCGACAGATACGCAGTATTTT.

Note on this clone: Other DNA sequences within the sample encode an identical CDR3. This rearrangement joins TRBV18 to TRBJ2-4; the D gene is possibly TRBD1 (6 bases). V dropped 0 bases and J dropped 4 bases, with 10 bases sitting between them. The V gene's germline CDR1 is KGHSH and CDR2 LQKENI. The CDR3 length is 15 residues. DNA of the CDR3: TGTGCCAGCTCACCACCAGGGCAGGGGAAAAACATTCAGTACTTC. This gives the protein CASSPPGQGKNIQYF. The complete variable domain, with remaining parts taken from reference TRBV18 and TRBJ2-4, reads NAGVMQNPRHLVRRRGQEARLRCSPMKGHSHVYWYRQLPEEGLKFMVYLQKENIIDESGMPKERFSAEFPKEGPSILRIQQVVRGDSAAYFCASSPPGQGKNIQYFGAGTRLSVL.

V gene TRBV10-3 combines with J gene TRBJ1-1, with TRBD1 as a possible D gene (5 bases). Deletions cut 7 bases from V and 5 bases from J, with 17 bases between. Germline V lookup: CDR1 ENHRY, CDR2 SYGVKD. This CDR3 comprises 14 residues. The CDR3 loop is CAITSDSAGTEAFF. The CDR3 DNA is TGTGCCATCACCTCCGACAGTGCAGGAACTGAAGCTTTCTTT.

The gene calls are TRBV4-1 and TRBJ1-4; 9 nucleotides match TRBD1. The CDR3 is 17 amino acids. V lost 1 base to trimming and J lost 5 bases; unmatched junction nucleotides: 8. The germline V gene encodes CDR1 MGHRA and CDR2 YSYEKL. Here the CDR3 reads CASSQALGTGGNEKLFF. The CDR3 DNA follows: TGCGCCAGCAGCCAAGCTTTAGGAACAGGGGGCAATGAAAAACTGTTTTTT.

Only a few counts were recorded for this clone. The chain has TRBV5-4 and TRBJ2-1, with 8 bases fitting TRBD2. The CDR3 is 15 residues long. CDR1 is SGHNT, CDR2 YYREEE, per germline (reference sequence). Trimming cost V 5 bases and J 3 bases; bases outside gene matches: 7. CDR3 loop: CASSQTSGSYNEQFF. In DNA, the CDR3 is TGTGCCAGCAGTCAGACCAGCGGGAGCTACAATGAGCAGTTCTTC.

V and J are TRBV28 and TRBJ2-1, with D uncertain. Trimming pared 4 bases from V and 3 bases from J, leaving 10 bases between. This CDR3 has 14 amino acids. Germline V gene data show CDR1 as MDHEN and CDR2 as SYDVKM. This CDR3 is CASSSPGRYNEQFF. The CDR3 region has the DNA TGTGCCAGCAGTTCCCCTGGGCGCTACAATGAGCAGTTCTTC.

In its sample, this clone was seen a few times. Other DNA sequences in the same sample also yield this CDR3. The CDR3 here is CASSFNRETQYF. The CDR3 bases are TGCGCCAGCAGCTTTAACAGGGAGACCCAGTACTTC. This chain links TRBV5-1 with TRBJ2-5; a possible D gene is TRBD1 (5 bases). The CDR3 is 12 residues long. Germline V lookup: CDR1 SGHRS, CDR2 YFSETQ. Trimming pared 2 bases from V and 5 bases from J, leaving 7 bases between.

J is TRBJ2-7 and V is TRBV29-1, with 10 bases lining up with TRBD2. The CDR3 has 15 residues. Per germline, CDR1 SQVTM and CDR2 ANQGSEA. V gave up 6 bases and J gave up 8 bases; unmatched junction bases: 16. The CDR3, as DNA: TGCAGCGTCGCTACCGGGACTAGCGAGTTAGACAAGCAGTACTTC. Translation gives CSVATGTSELDKQYF.

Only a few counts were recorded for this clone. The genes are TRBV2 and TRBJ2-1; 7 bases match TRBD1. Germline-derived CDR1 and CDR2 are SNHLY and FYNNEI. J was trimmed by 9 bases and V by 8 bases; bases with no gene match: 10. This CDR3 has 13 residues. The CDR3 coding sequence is TGTGCCAGCCGGGACACACCAGGGGGTGAGCAGTTCTTC. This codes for CASRDTPGGEQFF.

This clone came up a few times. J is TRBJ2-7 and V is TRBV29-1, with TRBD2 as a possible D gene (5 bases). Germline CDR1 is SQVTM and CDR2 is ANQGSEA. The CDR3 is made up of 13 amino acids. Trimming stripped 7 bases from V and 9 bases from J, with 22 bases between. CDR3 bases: TGCAGCGCCTGGATACTAGTAGAAAACGGGCAGTACTTC. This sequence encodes CSAWILVENGQYF.

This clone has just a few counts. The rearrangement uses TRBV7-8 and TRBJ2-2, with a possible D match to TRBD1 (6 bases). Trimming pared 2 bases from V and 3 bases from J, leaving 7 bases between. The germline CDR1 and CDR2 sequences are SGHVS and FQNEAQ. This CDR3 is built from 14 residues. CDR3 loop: CASSLSGDTGELFF. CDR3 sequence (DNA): TGTGCCAGCAGCTTATCAGGGGACACCGGGGAGCTGTTTTTT.

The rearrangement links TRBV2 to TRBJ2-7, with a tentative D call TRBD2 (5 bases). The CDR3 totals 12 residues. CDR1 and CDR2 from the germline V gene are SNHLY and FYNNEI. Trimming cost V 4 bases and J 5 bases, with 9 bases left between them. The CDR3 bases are TGTGCCAGCAGTGGAGGGTTCGACGAGCAGTACTTC. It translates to CASSGGFDEQYF.

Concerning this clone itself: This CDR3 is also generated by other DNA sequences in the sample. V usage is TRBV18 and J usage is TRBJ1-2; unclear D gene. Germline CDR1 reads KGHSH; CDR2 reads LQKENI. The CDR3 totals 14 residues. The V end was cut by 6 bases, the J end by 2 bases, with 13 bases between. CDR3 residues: CASSPTTRNYGYTF. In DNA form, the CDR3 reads TGTGCCAGCTCCCCTACGACAAGGAACTATGGCTACACCTTC. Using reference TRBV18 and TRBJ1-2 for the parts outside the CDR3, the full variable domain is NAGVMQNPRHLVRRRGQEARLRCSPMKGHSHVYWYRQLPEEGLKFMVYLQKENIIDESGMPKERFSAEFPKEGPSILRIQQVVRGDSAAYFCASSPTTRNYGYTFGSGTRLTVV.

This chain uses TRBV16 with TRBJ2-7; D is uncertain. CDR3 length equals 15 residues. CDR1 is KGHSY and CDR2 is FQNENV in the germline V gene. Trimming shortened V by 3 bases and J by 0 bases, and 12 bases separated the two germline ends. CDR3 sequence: CASSHYKASSYEQYF. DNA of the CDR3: TGTGCCAGCAGCCACTATAAGGCTAGCTCCTACGAGCAGTACTTC.

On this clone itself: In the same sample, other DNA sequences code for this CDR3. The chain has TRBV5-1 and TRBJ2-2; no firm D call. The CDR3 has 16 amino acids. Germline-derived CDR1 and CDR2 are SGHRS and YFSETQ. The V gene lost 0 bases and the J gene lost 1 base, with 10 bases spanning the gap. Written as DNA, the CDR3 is TGCGCCAGCAGCTTGGATCCGGCAGGGAACACCGGGGAGCTGTTTTTT. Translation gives CASSLDPAGNTGELFF.

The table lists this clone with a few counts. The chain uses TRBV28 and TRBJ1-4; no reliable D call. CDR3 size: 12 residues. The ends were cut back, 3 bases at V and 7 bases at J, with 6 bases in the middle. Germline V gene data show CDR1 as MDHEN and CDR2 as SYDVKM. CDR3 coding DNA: TGTGCCAGCAGTTTTTCAGGTGAAAAACTGTTTTTT. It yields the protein CASSFSGEKLFF.